The rows below give T cell receptor beta chains drawn from one sample of a study of cytomegalovirus exposure and HLA in healthy donors. Method: immunoSEQ multiplex PCR; TCRdb's copy keeps in-frame clones and lacks some. The table records about 120,000 clones, approximately 80% of them present only once. The material sequenced was PBMCs. These receptors were obtained from a female donor in good health and CMV-seropositive. Both conserved end residues are part of each CDR3. D genes are given only for firm matches. A clone size is listed for some rows: how often the clone was seen (once, few, many), or a class if it is expanded.

clone size	V gene	D gene	J gene	CDR3 DNA	CDR3 protein
few	TRBV6-1	TRBD1	TRBJ2-7	TGTGCCAGCAGAAAGGACAGGGGGGCCTCCTACGAGCAGTACTTC	CASRKDRGASYEQYF
-	TRBV7-2	TRBD2	TRBJ2-7	TGTGCCAGCAGCTTAGGGGGAGGGAACCGCTACGAGCAGTACTTC	CASSLGGGNRYEQYF
-	TRBV19	-	TRBJ2-7	TGTGCCAGTAGCTTCGGGACTTCTCCCTACGAGCAGTACTTC	CASSFGTSPYEQYF
-	TRBV9	-	TRBJ1-1	TGTGCCAGCGGTCCAGGGGTGAACACTGAAGCTTTCTTT	CASGPGVNTEAFF
once	TRBV6-1	-	TRBJ1-2	TGTGCCAGCAGTGAAGATGGAGGCAACTATGGCTACACCTTC	CASSEDGGNYGYTF
-	TRBV18	-	TRBJ1-1	TGTGCCAGCTCACCACAGGGGGGGTGGAACACTGAAGCTTTCTTT	CASSPQGGWNTEAFF
-	TRBV19	TRBD1	TRBJ2-7	TGTGCCAGTAAGGGGGGACAGGGAGATACCTACGAGCAGTACTTC	CASKGGQGDTYEQYF
-	TRBV9	-	TRBJ1-2	TGTGCCAGCAGCGGAGGGTACAGAGGCTACACCTTC	CASSGGYRGYTF
-	TRBV2	TRBD1	TRBJ1-6	TGTGCCAGCAGACCAATTGACAGGGGGCCGGGGAATTCACCCCTCCACTTT	CASRPIDRGPGNSPLHF
-	TRBV5-4	-	TRBJ1-1	TGTGCCAGCAGCCACGACAGGAACACTGAAGCTTTCTTT	CASSHDRNTEAFF
-	TRBV11-1	TRBD1	TRBJ1-1	TGTGCCAGCAGCCCCTGGACAGGGCCTGAAGCTTTCTTT	CASSPWTGPEAFF
-	TRBV19	TRBD2	TRBJ2-3	TGTGCCAGTACCATTTCGGGGGGGGGAGGTACGCAGTATTTT	CASTISGGGGTQYF
-	TRBV9	-	TRBJ2-7	TGTGCCAGTTCCGGGACTTCCCTAGCCTACGAGCAGTACTTC	CASSGTSLAYEQYF
-	TRBV5-4	-	TRBJ2-5	TGTGCCAGCAGCTTGGAACGGTCTTGGGAGACCCAGTACTTC	CASSLERSWETQYF
-	TRBV30	TRBD2	TRBJ2-3	TGTGCCTGGAGTGTAGGGACTAGCGTAGGTCCTGCCGATACGCAGTATTTT	CAWSVGTSVGPADTQYF
-	TRBV27	TRBD1	TRBJ1-6	TGTGCCAGCAGACTGACAGGGCATGCTTCACCCCTCCACTTT	CASRLTGHASPLHF
-	TRBV6-5	TRBD1	TRBJ1-1	TGTGCCAGCAGCCGAACGCAGGGGGGATACACTGAAGCTTTCTTT	CASSRTQGGYTEAFF
once	TRBV19	-	TRBJ1-6	TGTGCCAGTAGTACGACAGGACCCTTCTATAATTCACCCCTCCACTTT	CASSTTGPFYNSPLHF